This record covers a single T cell receptor (beta chain). These data come from a study of OX40 agonist ivuxolimab in advanced cancers. TCRdb's copy holds only in-frame clones and misses some; the assay was immunoSEQ multiplex PCR. This table holds 60,000 to 75,000 clones, under 90% found once. The sequence was obtained from an adult with an advanced solid tumor such as melanoma, head and neck, liver or kidney cancer. The sequencing here drew on CD4+ or CD8+ T cells sorted from blood, taken in a trial of the OX40 agonist ivuxolimab.

The CDR3 is CASSWEVETEAFF. DNA of the CDR3: TGTGCCAGCAGCTGGGAGGTGGAGACTGAAGCTTTCTTT. The chain is built from TRBV7-9 and TRBJ1-1; no clear D. Germline-derived CDR1 and CDR2 are SEHNR and FQNEAQ (reference sequence). This CDR3 has 13 residues. V dropped 4 bases and J dropped 5 bases, with 11 bases sitting between them.